This T cell receptor (beta chain) was observed in a study of cytomegalovirus exposure and HLA in healthy donors. General study points: A later analysis reportedly found that, within productive TCRs, an Asian-associated ancestry cluster had fewer N-insertions than the mean observed across the approximately 690 donors. As was reported, the HLA-A and HLA-B alleles of most subjects were accurately predicted from TCR beta sequences. A later analysis found common viral pathogens apparently linked to several of the most significant clusters.

Worth noting for this clone: The antigen remains unidentified.

V trimming: 8 bases; J trimming: 7 bases; junction bases outside the gene matches: 9. Per germline, CDR1 MNHNY and CDR2 SVGAGI (reference sequence). This CDR3 contains 13 residues. Both 60 Vbeta primers and 13 Jbeta primers went into the PCR. Authors' data handling: Later, an analysis found about 83 million unique TCR beta chains, and around 10 million of these were shared. Sequencing was performed with immunoSEQ multiplex PCR; in TCRdb, only in-frame clones are kept and a portion is missing. V and J calls and clone size are those listed in that table; D and trimming were worked out from the DNA. The sample holds around 67,000 clones, 55% to 65% seen once.

This chain connects TRBV6-6 to TRBJ2-7, with TRBD1 identical over 9 bases. The receptor's source is a woman between 45 and 60 years old in good health and CMV-seronegative. Sequenced sample: PBMCs. The CDR3: CASHRQGGTEQYF. In DNA, the CDR3 is TGTGCCAGCCACCGACAGGGGGGGACTGAGCAGTACTTC.